This TCR beta chain came from a study of blood T cell repertoires in COVID-19. Notes on this clone: Other DNA sequences in the same sample also yield this CDR3.

This CDR3 comprises 12 residues. V was shortened by 2 bases and J by 5 bases, with 4 bases between the two germline ends. CDR1 is SEHNR, CDR2 FQNEAQ, per germline (reference sequence). The table came from immunoSEQ multiplex PCR; TCRdb's copy has only in-frame clones and leaves some out. The data contain under 250,000 clones, approximately 80% of them singletons. This chain joins TRBV7-9 and TRBJ1-5; D remains ambiguous. The sequencing sample was made of peripheral blood. The origin of this receptor is a woman aged 60-75 years who had recovered from COVID-19. The CDR3 here is CASSLTDQPQHF. The CDR3 DNA reads as TGTGCCAGCAGCTTAACGGATCAGCCCCAGCATTTT.